This T cell receptor (beta chain) was documented in a study of T cell responses to AZD1222 COVID-19 vaccine. As regards this clone: The antigen is not known.

Study-wide points: Spike-specific TCR breadth rose after two AZD1222 doses, and depth rose as well.

TCRdb keeps only in-frame clones here, not all; method: immunoSEQ multiplex PCR. The data contain roughly 130,000 clones, 88% of them seen just once; the ten biggest clones take up about 17%. V lost 4 bases, J lost 0 bases, and 3 bases stayed unmatched. There are 16 residues in the CDR3. CDR1 SGHRS and CDR2 YFSETQ come from the germline V gene. The sequence derives from an adult in good health. The sequencing here drew on peripheral blood, taken on day 0 of MenACWY control vaccination. The chain links TRBV5-1 to TRBJ2-1, with 11 bases fitting TRBD2. The CDR3 loop reads CASSDGLAGSYNEQFF. The CDR3 DNA reads TGCGCCAGCAGCGACGGACTAGCGGGCTCCTACAATGAGCAGTTCTTC.